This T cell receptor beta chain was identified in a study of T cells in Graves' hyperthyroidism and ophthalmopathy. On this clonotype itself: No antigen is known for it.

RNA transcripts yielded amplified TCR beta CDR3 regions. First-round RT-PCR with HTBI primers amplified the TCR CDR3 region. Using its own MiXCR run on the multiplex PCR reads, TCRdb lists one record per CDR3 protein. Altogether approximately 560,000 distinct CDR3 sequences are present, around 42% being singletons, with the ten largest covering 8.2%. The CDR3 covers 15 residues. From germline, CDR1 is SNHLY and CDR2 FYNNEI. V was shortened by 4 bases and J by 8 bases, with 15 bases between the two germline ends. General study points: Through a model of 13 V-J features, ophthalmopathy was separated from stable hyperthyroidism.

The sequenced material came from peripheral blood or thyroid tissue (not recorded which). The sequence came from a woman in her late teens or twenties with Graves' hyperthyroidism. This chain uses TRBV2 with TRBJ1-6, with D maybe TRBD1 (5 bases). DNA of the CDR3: TGTGCCAGCAGTGTGGGGGGATTGGGCCATTCACCCCTCCACTTT. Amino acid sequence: CASSVGGLGHSPLHF.